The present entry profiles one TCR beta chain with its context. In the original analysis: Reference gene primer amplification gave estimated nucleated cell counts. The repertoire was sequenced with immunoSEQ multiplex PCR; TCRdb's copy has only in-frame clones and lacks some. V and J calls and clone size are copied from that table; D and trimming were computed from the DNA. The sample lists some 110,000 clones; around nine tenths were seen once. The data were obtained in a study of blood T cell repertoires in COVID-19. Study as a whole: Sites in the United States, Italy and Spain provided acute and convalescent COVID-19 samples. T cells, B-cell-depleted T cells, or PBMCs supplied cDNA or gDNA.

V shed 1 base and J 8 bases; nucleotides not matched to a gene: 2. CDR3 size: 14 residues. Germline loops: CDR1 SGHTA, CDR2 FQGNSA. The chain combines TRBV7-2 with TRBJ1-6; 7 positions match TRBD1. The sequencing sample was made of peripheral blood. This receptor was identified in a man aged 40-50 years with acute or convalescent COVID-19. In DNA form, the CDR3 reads TGTGCCAGCAGCTTAGGGGACAGCCATTCACCCCTCCACTTT. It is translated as CASSLGDSHSPLHF.